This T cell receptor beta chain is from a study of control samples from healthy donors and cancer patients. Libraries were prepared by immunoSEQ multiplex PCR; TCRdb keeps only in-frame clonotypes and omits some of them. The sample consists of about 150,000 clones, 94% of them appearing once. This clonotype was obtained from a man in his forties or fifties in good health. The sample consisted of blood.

The CDR3 here is CASSEGGAGGEETQYF. The CDR3 DNA is TGTGCCAGCAGTGAAGGGGGAGCGGGGGGAGAAGAGACCCAGTACTTC. The V gene is TRBV6-1, the J gene TRBJ2-5; 9 bases fit TRBD2. CDR3 length: 16 residues. Germline loops: CDR1 MNHNS, CDR2 SASEGT. V shed 1 base and J 3 bases; nucleotides not matched to a gene: 6.